This TCR beta chain was documented in a study of Graves' ophthalmopathy and Graves' hyperthyroidism. Researchers took RNA transcripts and amplified TCR beta CDR3 regions from them. RT-PCR with HTBI primers came first, then second-round multiplex PCR. TCRdb re-analysed the multiplex PCR reads in MiXCR, keeping a single row per CDR3 protein. The table includes about 1.2 million distinct CDR3 sequences, around a third detected once. This CDR3 is 13 amino acids long. The V segment lost 4 bases and the J segment 8 bases; nucleotides outside the gene matches: 5. CDR1 SGHTA and CDR2 FQGTGA come from the germline V gene. Eligible hyperthyroidism cases comprised new diagnoses of under 2 months' duration in individuals aged 18 to 65. Clinicians diagnosed using symptoms, serum thyroxine, TRAb, thyroid ultrasound and orbital computed tomography.

This TCR was recovered from an adult man with Graves' hyperthyroidism. Sequenced: peripheral blood or thyroid tissue (not recorded which). J is TRBJ2-5 and V is TRBV7-3; 9 bases fit TRBD2. The CDR3 sequence: CASSSLAGVTQYF. CDR3 in DNA: TGTGCCAGCAGCTCTTTAGCGGGAGTAACCCAGTACTTC.